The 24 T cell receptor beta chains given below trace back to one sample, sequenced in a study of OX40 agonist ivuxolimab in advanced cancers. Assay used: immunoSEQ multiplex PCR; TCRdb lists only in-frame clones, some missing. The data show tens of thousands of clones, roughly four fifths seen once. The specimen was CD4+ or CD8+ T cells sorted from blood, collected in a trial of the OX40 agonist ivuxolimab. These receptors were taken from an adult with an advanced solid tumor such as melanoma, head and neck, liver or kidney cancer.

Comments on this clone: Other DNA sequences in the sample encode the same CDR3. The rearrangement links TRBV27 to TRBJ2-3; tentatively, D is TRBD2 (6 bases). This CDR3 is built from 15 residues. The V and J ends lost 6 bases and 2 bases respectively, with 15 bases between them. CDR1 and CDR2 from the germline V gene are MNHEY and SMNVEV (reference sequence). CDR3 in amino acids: CASSLIAEFTDTQYF. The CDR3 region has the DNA TGTGCCAGCAGCTTAATAGCGGAGTTCACAGATACGCAGTATTTT.

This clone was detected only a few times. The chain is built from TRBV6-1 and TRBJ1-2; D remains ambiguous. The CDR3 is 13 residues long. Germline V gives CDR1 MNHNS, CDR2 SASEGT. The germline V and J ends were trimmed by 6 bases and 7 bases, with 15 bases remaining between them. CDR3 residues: CASSLGPESGYTF. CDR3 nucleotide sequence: TGTGCCAGCAGCTTAGGGCCCGAGTCTGGCTACACCTTC.

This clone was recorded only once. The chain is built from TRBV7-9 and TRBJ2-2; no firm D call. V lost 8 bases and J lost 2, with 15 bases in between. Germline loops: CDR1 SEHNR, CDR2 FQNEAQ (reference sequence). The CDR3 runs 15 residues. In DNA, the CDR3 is TGTGCCAGCGCACAGAGGTCTACCAACACCGGGGAGCTGTTTTTT. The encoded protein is CASAQRSTNTGELFF.

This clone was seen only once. The CDR3 sequence is CASSPPGTRADTQYF. As DNA, the CDR3 is TGTGCCAGCAGTCCCCCCGGGACTAGGGCAGATACGCAGTATTTT. The chain combines TRBV6-5 with TRBJ2-3; 8 bases map to TRBD2. The germline V gene encodes CDR1 MNHEY and CDR2 SVGAGI. With 5 bases clipped from V and 4 bases from J, the junction kept 8 bases outside the gene matches. The CDR3 sequence is 15 residues long.

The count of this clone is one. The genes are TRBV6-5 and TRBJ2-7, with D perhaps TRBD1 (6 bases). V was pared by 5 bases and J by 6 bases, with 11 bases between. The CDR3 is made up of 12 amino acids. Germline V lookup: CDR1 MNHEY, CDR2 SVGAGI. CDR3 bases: TGTGCCAGCAGTAGAGGGGGTGGCGAGCAGTACTTC. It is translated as CASSRGGGEQYF.

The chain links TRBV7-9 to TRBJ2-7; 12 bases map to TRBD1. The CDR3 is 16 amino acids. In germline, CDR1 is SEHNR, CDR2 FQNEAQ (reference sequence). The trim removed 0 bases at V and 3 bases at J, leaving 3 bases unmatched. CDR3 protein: CASSLAGTGGGYEQYF. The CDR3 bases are TGTGCCAGCAGCTTAGCCGGGACAGGGGGCGGCTACGAGCAGTACTTC.

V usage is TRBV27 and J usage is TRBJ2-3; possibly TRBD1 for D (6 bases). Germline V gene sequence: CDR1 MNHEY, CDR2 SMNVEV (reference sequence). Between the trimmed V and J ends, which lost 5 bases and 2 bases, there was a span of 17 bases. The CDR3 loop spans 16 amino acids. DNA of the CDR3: TGTGCCAGCAGTAGAGCCACAGGGACCCTCACAGATACGCAGTATTTT. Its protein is CASSRATGTLTDTQYF.

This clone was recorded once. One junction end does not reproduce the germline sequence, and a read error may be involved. DNA for the CDR3: TGTGCCAGCAGTTACTCTGGGGACAGGGTTCTCTTT. Translation gives CASSYSGDRVLF. The gene calls are TRBV6-5 and TRBJ1-1; 9 bases match TRBD1. CDR3 length: 12 residues. CDR1 is MNHEY and CDR2 is SVGAGI in the germline V gene.

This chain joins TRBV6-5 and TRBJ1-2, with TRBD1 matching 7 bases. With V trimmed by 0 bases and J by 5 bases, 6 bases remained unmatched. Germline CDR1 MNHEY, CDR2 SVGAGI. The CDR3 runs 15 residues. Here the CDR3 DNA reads TGTGCCAGCAGTTACTCGACAGGGCAGGGATATGGCTACACCTTC. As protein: CASSYSTGQGYGYTF.

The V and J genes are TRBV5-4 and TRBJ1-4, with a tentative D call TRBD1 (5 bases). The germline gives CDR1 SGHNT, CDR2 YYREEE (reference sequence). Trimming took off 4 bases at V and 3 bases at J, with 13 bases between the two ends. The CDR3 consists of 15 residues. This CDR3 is CASSPRGGSNEKLFF. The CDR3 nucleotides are TGTGCCAGCAGCCCCCGTGGGGGGTCTAATGAAAAACTGTTTTTT.

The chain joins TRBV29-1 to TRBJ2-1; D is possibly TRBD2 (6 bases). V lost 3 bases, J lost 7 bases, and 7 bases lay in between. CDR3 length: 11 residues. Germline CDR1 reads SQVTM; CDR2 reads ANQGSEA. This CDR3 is CSVERGNEQFF. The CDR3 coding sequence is TGCAGCGTTGAGCGGGGTAATGAGCAGTTCTTC.

The CDR3 loop reads CASSVARDGAVTEAFF. CDR3 DNA: TGTGCCAGTAGTGTAGCAAGGGACGGGGCCGTCACTGAAGCTTTCTTT. V usage is TRBV19 and J usage is TRBJ1-1, with a weak D call TRBD1 (5 bases). The CDR3 runs to 16 residues. V lost 5 bases, J lost 4 bases, and 20 bases lay in between. The germline CDR1 and CDR2 sequences are LNHDA and SQIVND (reference sequence).

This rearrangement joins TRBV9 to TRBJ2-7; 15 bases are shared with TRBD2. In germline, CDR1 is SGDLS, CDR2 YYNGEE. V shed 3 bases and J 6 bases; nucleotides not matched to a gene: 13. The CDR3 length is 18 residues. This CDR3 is CASSAGTSGRRKGSEQYF. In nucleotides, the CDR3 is TGTGCCAGCAGCGCCGGGACTAGCGGGAGGAGAAAAGGTTCCGAGCAGTACTTC.

The CDR3 protein is CASSRDRVTTPQHF. The CDR3, as DNA: TGTGCCAGTAGCAGGGACAGAGTTACGACGCCCCAGCATTTT. The rearrangement links TRBV19 to TRBJ1-5; the match to TRBD1 covers 7 bases. V shed 6 bases, J shed 9 bases, and the junction held 11 bases outside the gene matches. Germline CDR1 and CDR2: LNHDA and SQIVND (reference sequence). The CDR3 has 14 amino acids. Complete variable domain (other parts from reference TRBV19 and TRBJ1-5): DGGITQSPKYLFRKEGQNVTLSCEQNLNHDAMYWYRQDPGQGLRLIYYSQIVNDFQKGDIAEGYSVSREKKESFPLTVTSAQKNPTAFYLCASSRDRVTTPQHFGDGTRLSIL.

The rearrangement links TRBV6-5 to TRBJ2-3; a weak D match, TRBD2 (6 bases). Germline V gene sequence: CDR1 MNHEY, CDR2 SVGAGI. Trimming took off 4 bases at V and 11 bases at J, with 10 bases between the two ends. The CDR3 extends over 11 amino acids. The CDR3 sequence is CASSSKAGQYF. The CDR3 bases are TGTGCCAGCAGTTCCAAAGCGGGGCAGTATTTT.

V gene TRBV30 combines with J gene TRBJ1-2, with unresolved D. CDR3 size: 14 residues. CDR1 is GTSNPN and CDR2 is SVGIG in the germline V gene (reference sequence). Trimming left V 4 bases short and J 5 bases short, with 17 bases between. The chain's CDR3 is CAWTRGVATYGYTF. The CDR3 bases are TGTGCCTGGACTCGGGGTGTAGCAACTTATGGCTACACCTTC.

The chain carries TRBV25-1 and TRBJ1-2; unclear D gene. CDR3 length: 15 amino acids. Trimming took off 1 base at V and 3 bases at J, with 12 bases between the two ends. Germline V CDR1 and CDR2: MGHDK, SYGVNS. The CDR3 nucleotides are TGTGCCAGCAGTGAATCGATAGGGAGGGACTATGGCTACACCTTC. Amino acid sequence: CASSESIGRDYGYTF.

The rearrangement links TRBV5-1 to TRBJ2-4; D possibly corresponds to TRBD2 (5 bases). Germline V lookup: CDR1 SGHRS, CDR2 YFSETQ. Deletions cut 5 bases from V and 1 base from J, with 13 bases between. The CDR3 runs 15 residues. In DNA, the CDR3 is TGCGCCAGCAGTCAGCCGGGGATGGCCAAAAACATTCAGTACTTC. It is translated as CASSQPGMAKNIQYF.

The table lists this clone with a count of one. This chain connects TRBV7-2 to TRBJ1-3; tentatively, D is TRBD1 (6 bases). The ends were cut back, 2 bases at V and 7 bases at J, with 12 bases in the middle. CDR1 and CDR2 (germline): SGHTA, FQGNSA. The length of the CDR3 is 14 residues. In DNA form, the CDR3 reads TGTGCCAGCAGCTTAACTTTTGGGGGCAACACCATATATTTT. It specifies CASSLTFGGNTIYF.

CDR3 bases: TGTGCCAGCAGCGTAGTGGGTAGCGGGACCAAGGGAGTTGAGCAGTTCTTC. Its translation: CASSVVGSGTKGVEQFF. The chain recombines TRBV9 with TRBJ2-1; 8 bases are shared with TRBD2. This CDR3 has 17 amino acids. V lost 0 bases and J lost 9; bases outside the gene matches: 14. The germline gives CDR1 SGDLS, CDR2 YYNGEE.

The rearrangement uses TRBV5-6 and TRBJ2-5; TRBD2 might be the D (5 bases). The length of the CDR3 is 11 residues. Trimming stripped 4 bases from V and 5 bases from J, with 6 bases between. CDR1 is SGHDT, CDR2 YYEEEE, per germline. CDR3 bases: TGTGCCAGCAGCAGAGGGGAGACCCAGTACTTC. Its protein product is CASSRGETQYF. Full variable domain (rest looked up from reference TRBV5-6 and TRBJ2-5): DAGVTQSPTHLIKTRGQQVTLRCSPKSGHDTVSWYQQALGQGPQFIFQYYEEEERQRGNFPDRFSGHQFPNYSSELNVNALLLGDSALYLCASSRGETQYFGPGTRLLVL.

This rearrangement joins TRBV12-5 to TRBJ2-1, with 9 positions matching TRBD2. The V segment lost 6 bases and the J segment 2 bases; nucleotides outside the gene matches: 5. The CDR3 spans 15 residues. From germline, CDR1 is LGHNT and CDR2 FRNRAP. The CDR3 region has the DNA TGTGCTAGTGGCTCGACTAGCGGTCCCTACAATGAGCAGTTCTTC. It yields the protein CASGSTSGPYNEQFF.

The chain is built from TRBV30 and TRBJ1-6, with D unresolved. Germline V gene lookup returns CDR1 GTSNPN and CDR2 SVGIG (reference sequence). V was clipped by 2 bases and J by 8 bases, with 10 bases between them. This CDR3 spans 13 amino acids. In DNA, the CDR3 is TGTGCCTGGAGTCGGGGAGAGGATTCACCCCTCCACTTT. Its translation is CAWSRGEDSPLHF.

This CDR3 is CASSRASGKETQYF. The CDR3 bases are TGTGCCTCCTCCCGGGCTAGCGGGAAGGAGACCCAGTACTTC. This chain connects TRBV15 to TRBJ2-5; 9 bases fit TRBD2. CDR3 length equals 14 residues. Germline loops: CDR1 LNHNV, CDR2 YYDKDF (reference sequence). J lost 5 bases, V lost 11 bases, and 12 bases had no gene match. The variable domain in full, with the rest retrieved from reference TRBV15 and TRBJ2-5, is DAMVIQNPRYQVTQFGKPVTLSCSQTLNHNVMYWYQQKSSQAPKLLFHYYDKDFNNEADTPDNFQSRRPNTSFCFLDIRSPGLGDTAMYLCASSRASGKETQYFGPGTRLLVL.